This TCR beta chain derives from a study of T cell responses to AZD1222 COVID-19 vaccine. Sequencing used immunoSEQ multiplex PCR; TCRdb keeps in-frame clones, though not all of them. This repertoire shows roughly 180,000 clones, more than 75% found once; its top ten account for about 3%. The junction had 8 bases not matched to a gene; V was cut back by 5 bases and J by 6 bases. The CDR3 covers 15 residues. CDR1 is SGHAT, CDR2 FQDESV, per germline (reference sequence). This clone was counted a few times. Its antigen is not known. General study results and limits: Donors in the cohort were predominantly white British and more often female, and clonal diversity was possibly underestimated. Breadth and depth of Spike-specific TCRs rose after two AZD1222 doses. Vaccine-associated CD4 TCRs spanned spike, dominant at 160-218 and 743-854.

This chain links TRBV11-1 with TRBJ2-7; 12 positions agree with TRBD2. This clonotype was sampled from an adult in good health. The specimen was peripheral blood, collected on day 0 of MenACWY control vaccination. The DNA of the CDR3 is TGTGCCAGCAGCCATCCTAGCGGGGGGGCTGCCGAGCAGTACTTC. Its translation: CASSHPSGGAAEQYF. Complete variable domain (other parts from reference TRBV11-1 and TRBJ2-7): EAEVAQSPRYKITEKSQAVAFWCDPISGHATLYWYRQILGQGPELLVQFQDESVVDDSQLPKDRFSAERLKGVDSTLKIQPAELGDSAMYLCASSHPSGGAAEQYFGPGTRLTVT.